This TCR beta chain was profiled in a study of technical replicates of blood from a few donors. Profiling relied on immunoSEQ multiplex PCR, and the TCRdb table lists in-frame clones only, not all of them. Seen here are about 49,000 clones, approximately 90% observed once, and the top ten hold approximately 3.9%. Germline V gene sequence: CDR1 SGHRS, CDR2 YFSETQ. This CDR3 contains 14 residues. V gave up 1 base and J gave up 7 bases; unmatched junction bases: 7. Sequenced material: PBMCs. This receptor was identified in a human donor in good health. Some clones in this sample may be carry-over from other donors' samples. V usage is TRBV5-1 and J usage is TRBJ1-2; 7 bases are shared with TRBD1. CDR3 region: CASSLTQGVAGYTF. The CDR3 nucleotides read TGCGCCAGCAGCTTGACCCAGGGGGTTGCTGGCTACACCTTC.